This T cell receptor (beta chain) was observed in a study of T cell repertoires in cytomegalovirus infection. There are 15 residues in the CDR3. Germline loops: CDR1 LNHDA, CDR2 SQIVND (reference sequence). TCRdb recomputed calls from the reads with MiXCR, one row per CDR3 protein. The sample includes nearly 450,000 distinct CDR3 sequences, 30% to 40% of them seen just once. On this clonotype itself: The junction and the germline gene differ at one end; a read error may be behind it.

The J gene is TRBJ2-7, the V gene TRBV19; 9 bases are a match to TRBD2. The TCR was taken from a human donor in good health (CMV status not recorded). Some clones in this sample may be carry-over from other donors' samples. Sample: PBMCs. CDR3 in DNA: TGTGACAGTAGTACAGGCGGGGGGGCCACGTACGAGCAGTACTTC. Translated: CDSSTGGGATYEQYF.